This T cell receptor (beta chain) stems from a study of T cell responses to AZD1222 COVID-19 vaccine listed by TCRdb under 2021. For the study in its entirety: AZD1222 recipients whose second dose came at about 4 weeks and those whose second dose came at about 12 weeks were combined into one group, since spike-specific TCR depth and breadth did not differ between the two schedules. TCR sequencing was performed for roughly 250 trial participants, of whom about 200 were given two doses of AZD1222 and approximately 25 were given two doses of MenACWY control vaccine. Enrollment into the trials was organized by age into subgroups of 18-55, 56-69 and 70-plus years, and those subgroups contained about 160, 30 and 59 TCR-sequenced participants, respectively. What the study reported, not specific to this receptor: Nearly half of unique spike-specific TCRs reportedly recognized epitopes outside regions mutated in the B.1.351 and B.1.1.7 variants. The vaccine-associated CD4 TCRs covered the entire spike protein, and the dominant responses fell in regions 160-218 and 743-854. Participants were mostly white British, with more females than males. The authors suggested clonal diversity may have been underestimated. Conclusions about previously exposed vaccinees are limited, since just 6 or 7 AZD1222 recipients were seropositive for SARS-CoV-2 at baseline. After two AZD1222 doses, both the breadth and the depth of spike-specific TCRs were significantly higher than at day 0 and than in MenACWY recipients. Because no samples from the day 14 peak response were available, repertoires could be characterized only after the peak T cell response. The 56-69-year group was small, and its depth increase did not reach significance, likely because of low power.

Regarding this clone: No cognate antigen has been identified for it. No base qualities exist here, and no much larger clone lies one base off it.

The CDR3 regions of human TCRbeta chains were analyzed by immunosequencing. The authors' analysis ran thus. Repertoire TCRs were checked for matches against a reference library of SARS-CoV-2-specific TCRs that had been generated using the MIRA antigen-specificity platform. Breadth was defined as the fraction of unique TCRs that were SARS-CoV-2-associated, and depth was defined as the fraction of total T cells that were SARS-CoV-2-associated. Each spike-specific TCR was assigned to its reactive spike region and to a CD4 or CD8 class using the MIRA data. Log10-transformed breadth and depth values were compared by one-way ANOVA with Sidak's multiple comparisons tests. The table comes from immuneACCESS by way of TCRdb, which keeps in-frame sequences with V and J called. Part of the clones is missing from these tables; in studies checked, under half for an unresolved V gene and the rest for unknown reasons. V and J calls and clone size come straight from that table; D and trimming were deduced from the DNA. For this sample the table gives roughly 170,000 clones, of which approximately 90% were detected only once. In total, the top ten clones hold 2.6% of the sample.

CDR1 and CDR2 were assigned from the germline V gene as SGHTA and FQGTGA. Including cysteine and phenylalanine, the CDR3 has 14 amino acids. Only the CDR3 DNA is retained, 42 bases long and in frame from the first base. The V end gives up 3 bases and the J end 5 bases, leaving 3 bases in the junction not matched to a gene. The meaning of the sample's time point label: baseline before first vaccination. Samples from vaccinated people were obtained from the UK trials COV001 and COV002, which included a single-blind randomized controlled phase 2/3 trial of AZD1222 (ChAdOx1 nCoV-19) in healthy adults. For TCRbeta chain sequencing, PBMC samples from trial participants were taken at day 0 and at day 28 after the second dose.

This receptor was identified in an adult in good health. The rearranged segments are TRBV7-3 and TRBJ2-1; TRBD1 matches 8 bases in the middle. The sequenced sample was peripheral blood, obtained on day 0 of AZD1222 vaccination. The nucleotide sequence is given as TGTGCCAGCAGCTTTGGACAGGGCGACAATGAGCAGTTCTTC. Protein translation: CASSFGQGDNEQFF.